This entry describes one TCR beta chain. Its antigen is not known. The data originate from a study of cytomegalovirus exposure and HLA in healthy donors. The study's findings and limits: Sequence variants that were highly shared formed a cluster that was likely a sequencing artifact. Previously analyzed data showed that most TCR beta V segments were productive at a frequency of about 87% or about 30%.

Use of 60 Vbeta and 13 Jbeta primers characterized the PCR. Some clones are missing from TCRdb's copy, which holds only in-frame ones; the method was immunoSEQ multiplex PCR. The sample lists over 95,000 clones, approximately 76% occurring once. Healthy donors of bone marrow made up the group. Per the germline V gene, CDR1 is SEHNR and CDR2 is FQNEAQ (reference sequence). The CDR3 has 15 amino acids. V was clipped by 5 bases and J by 4 bases; unmatched bases: 9. The chain has TRBV7-9 and TRBJ2-5, with 8 positions matching TRBD1. Sequenced sample: PBMCs. The clonotype originates from a man aged 40-55 years in good health and CMV-seronegative. The CDR3 nucleotides read TGTGCCAGCAGCCCCCGGACAGGGTTAAGAGAGACCCAGTACTTC. Amino acid sequence: CASSPRTGLRETQYF.